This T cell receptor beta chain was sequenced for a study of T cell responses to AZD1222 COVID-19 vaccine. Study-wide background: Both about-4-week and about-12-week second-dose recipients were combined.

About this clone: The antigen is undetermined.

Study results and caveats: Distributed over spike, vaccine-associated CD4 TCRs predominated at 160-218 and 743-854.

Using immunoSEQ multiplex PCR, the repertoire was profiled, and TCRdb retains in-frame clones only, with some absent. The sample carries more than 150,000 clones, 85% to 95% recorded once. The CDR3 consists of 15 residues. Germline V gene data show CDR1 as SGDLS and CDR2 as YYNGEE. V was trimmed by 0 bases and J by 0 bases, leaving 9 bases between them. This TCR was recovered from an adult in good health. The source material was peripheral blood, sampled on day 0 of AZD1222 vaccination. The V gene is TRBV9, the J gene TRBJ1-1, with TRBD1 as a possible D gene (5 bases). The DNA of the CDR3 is TGTGCCAGCAGCGTAGGTTCGGGGGTGAACACTGAAGCTTTCTTT. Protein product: CASSVGSGVNTEAFF. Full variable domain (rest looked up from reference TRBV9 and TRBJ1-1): DSGVTQTPKHLITATGQRVTLRCSPRSGDLSVYWYQQSLDQGLQFLIQYYNGEERAKGNILERFSAQQFPDLHSELNLSSLELGDSALYFCASSVGSGVNTEAFFGQGTRLTVV.